The clone carrying this T cell receptor (beta chain) was counted between two and nine times. V lost 4 bases to trimming and J lost 6 bases, with 15 bases between them. Germline assignment: CDR1 SQVTM and CDR2 ANQGSEA. The CDR3 length is 13 residues. The record originates from a study of blood T cells in healthy people across ages. Using a J-beta primer mix together with a sample-barcoded 5' primer, a second PCR was run for roughly 6 to 11 cycles. MiXCR, applied by TCRdb to the 5' RACE reads, yields one record per CDR3 protein. Of some 1.4 million distinct CDR3 sequences in the sample, roughly 40% were seen once.

Sequenced input: blood. The origin of this receptor is a woman aged 18-29 years in good health. This chain joins TRBV29-1 and TRBJ1-2; D may be TRBD1 (5 bases). The CDR3 DNA reads TGCAGCGTTGCGGGACGCCTAAGAGATGGCTACACCTTC. This gives the protein CSVAGRLRDGYTF.